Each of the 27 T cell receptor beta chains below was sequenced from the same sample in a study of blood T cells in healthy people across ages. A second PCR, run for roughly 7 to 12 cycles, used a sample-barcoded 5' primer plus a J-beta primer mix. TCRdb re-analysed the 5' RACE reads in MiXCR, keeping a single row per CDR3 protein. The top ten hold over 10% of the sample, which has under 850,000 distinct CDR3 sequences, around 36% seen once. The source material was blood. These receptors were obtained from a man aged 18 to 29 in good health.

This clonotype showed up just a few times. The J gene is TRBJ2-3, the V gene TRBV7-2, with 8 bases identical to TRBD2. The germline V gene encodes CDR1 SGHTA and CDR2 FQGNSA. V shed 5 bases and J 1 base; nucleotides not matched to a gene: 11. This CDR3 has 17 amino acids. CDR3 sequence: CASSPRLRGGGTDTQYF. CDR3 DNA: TGTGCCAGCAGCCCACGACTTCGGGGGGGGGGCACAGATACGCAGTATTTT.

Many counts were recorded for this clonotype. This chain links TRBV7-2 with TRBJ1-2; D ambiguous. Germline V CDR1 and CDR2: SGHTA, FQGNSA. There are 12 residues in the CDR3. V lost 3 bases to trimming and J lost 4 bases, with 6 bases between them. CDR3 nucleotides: TGTGCCAGCAGCTTCGGCTCCTATGGCTACACCTTC. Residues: CASSFGSYGYTF. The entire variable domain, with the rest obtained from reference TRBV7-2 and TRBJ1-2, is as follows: GAGVSQSPSNKVTEKGKDVELRCDPISGHTALYWYRQSLGQGLEFLIYFQGNSAPDKSGLPSDRFSAERTGGSVSTLTIQRTQQEDSAVYLCASSFGSYGYTFGSGTRLTVV.

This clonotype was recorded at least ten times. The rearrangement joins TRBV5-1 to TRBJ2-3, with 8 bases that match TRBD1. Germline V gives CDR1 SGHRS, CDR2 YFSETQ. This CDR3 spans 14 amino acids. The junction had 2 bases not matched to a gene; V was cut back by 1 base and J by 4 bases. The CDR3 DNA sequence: TGCGCCAGCAGCTTGTCGACAGGGGCAGATACGCAGTATTTT. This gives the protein CASSLSTGADTQYF.

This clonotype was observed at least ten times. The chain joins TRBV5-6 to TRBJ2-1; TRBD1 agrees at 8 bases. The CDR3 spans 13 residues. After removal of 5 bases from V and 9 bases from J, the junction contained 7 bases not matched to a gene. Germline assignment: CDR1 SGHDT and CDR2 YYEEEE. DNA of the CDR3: TGTGCCAGCAGTAGTCTCAGGGGGCTTGAGCAGTTCTTC. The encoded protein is CASSSLRGLEQFF.

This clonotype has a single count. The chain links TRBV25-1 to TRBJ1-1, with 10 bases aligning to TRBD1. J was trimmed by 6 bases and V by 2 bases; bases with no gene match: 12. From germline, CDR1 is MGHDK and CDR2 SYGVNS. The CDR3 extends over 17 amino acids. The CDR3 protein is CASSEMGQGPLRAEAFF. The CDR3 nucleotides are TGTGCCAGCAGTGAAATGGGACAGGGGCCTCTTCGGGCTGAAGCTTTCTTT.

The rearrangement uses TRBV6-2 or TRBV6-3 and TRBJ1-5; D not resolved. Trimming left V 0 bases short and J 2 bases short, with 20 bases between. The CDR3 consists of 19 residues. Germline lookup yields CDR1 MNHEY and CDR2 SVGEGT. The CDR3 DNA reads TGTGCCAGCAGTTACTCGAGGGCCACGGGCCCCTATGGCAATCAGCCCCAGCATTTT. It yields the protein CASSYSRATGPYGNQPQHF.

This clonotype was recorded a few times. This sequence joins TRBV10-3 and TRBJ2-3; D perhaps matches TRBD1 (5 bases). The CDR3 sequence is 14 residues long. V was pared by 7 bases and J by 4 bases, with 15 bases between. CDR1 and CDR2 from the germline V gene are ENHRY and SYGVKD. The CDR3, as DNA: TGTGCCATCAAGCACAGGAGCCGCGCAGATACGCAGTATTTT. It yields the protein CAIKHRSRADTQYF.

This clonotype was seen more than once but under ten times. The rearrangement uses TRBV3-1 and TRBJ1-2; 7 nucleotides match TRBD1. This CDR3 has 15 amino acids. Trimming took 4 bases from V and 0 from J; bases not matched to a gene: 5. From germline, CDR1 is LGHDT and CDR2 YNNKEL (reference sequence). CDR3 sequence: CASSLKGAANYGYTF. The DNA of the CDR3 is TGTGCCAGCAGCCTCAAGGGGGCCGCTAACTATGGCTACACCTTC.

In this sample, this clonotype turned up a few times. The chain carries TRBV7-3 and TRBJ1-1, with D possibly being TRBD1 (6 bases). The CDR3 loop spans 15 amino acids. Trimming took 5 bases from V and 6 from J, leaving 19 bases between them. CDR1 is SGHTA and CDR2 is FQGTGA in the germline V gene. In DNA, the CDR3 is TGTGCCAGCAGCCTTGGCCGGGGGGCAGGGGCTGAAGCTTTCTTT. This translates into CASSLGRGAGAEAFF.

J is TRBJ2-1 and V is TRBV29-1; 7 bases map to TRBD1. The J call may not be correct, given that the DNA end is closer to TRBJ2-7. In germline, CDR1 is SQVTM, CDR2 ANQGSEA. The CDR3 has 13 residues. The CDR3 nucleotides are TGCAGCGTACGAGACAGGGCCTACAATGAGCAGTACTTC. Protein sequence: CSVRDRAYNEQYF.

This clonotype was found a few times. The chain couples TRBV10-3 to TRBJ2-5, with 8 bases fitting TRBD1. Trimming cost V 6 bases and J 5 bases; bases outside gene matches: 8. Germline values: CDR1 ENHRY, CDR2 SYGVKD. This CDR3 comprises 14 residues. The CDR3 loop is CAISLDRGGETQYF. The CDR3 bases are TGTGCCATCAGCCTTGACAGGGGTGGGGAGACCCAGTACTTC.

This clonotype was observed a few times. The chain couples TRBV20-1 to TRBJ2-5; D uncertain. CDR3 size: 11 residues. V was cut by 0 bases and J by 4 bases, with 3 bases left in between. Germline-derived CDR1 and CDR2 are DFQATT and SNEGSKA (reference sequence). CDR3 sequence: CSAREAETQYF. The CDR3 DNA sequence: TGCAGTGCTAGAGAGGCAGAGACCCAGTACTTC.

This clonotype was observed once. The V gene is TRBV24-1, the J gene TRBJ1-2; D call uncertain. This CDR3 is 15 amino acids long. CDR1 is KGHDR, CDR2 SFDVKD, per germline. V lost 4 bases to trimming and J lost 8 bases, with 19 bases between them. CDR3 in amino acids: CATSDPVRRLGGYTF. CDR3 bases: TGTGCCACCAGTGACCCCGTAAGGCGATTGGGAGGCTACACCTTC.

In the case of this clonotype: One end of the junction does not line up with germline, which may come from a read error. CDR3 loop: CASSEQVWDRANYGCTF. In DNA, the CDR3 is TGTGCCAGCAGCGAGCAGGTGTGGGACAGAGCTAACTATGGCTGCACCTTC. This chain connects TRBV7-9 to TRBJ1-2; 7 bases map to TRBD1. Per the germline V gene, CDR1 is SEHNR and CDR2 is FQNEAQ (reference sequence). The CDR3 is made up of 17 amino acids.

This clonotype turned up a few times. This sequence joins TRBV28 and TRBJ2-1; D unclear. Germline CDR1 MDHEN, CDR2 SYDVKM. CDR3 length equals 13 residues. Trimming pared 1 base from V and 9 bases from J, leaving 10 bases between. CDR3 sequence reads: CASSLYRVGEQFF. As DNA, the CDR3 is TGTGCCAGCAGTTTATATCGTGTAGGTGAGCAGTTCTTC.

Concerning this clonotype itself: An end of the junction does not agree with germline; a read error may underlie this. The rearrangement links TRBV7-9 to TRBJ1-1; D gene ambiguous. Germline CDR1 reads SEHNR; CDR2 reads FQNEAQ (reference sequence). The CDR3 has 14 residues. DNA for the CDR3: TGTGTCAGCAGCTTAGTTGCAGGGAACACTGAAGCTTTCTTT. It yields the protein CVSSLVAGNTEAFF.

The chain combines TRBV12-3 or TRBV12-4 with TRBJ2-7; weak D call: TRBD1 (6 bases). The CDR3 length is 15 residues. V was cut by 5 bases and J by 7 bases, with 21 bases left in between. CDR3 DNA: TGTGCCAGCAGTCCGACCGGGACACCTAACAATGAGCAGTACTTC. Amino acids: CASSPTGTPNNEQYF.

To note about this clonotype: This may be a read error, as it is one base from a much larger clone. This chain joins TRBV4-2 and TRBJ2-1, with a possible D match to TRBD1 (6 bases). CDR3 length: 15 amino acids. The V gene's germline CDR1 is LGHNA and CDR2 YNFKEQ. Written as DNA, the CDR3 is TGTGCCAGCAGCCAAGATTGGGCAGGGGAGAATGAGAAGTTCTTC. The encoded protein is CASSQDWAGENEKFF.

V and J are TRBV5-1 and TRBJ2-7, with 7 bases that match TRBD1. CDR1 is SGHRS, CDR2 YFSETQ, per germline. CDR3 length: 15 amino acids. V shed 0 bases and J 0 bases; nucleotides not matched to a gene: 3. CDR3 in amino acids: CASSLAGDSSYEQYF. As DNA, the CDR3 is TGCGCCAGCAGCTTGGCTGGGGACAGCTCCTACGAGCAGTACTTC.

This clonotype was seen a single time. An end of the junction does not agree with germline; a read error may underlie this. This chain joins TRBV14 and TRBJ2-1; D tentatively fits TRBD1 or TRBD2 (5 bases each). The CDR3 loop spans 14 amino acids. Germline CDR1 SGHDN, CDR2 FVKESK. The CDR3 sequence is CTSSQRGLCNEQFF. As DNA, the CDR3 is TGTACCAGCAGCCAGAGGGGTCTTTGCAATGAGCAGTTCTTC.

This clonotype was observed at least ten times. CDR3 sequence reads: CSASAEPTDTQYF. Written as DNA, the CDR3 is TGCAGTGCTAGTGCAGAGCCCACAGATACGCAGTATTTT. The chain uses TRBV20-1 and TRBJ2-3; D is unresolved. Between the trimmed V and J ends, which lost 3 bases and 2 bases, there was a span of 9 bases. This CDR3 spans 13 amino acids. Germline-derived CDR1 and CDR2 are DFQATT and SNEGSKA (reference sequence).

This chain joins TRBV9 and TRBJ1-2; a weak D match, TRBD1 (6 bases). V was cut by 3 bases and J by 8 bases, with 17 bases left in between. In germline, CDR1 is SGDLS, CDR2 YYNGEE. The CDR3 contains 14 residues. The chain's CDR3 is CASSGARTGSGYTF. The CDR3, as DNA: TGTGCCAGCAGCGGGGCCAGAACAGGGTCGGGCTACACCTTC.

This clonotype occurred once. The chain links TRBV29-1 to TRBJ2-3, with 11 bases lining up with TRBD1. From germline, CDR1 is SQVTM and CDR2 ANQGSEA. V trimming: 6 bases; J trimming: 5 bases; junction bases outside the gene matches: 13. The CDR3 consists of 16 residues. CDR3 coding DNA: TGCAGCGTCCCTCCGGGTTTGGGACAGGGGGTAGATACGCAGTATTTT. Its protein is CSVPPGLGQGVDTQYF.

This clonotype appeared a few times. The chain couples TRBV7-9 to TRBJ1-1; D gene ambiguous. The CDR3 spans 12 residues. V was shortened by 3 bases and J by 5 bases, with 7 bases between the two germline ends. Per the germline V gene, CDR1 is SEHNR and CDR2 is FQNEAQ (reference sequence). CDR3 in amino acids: CASSFIDTEAFF. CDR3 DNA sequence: TGTGCCAGCAGCTTTATTGATACTGAAGCTTTCTTT. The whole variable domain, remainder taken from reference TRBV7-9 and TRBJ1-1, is DTGVSQNPRHKITKRGQNVTFRCDPISEHNRLYWYRQTLGQGPEFLTYFQNEAQLEKSRLLSDRFSAERPKGSFSTLEIQRTEQGDSAMYLCASSFIDTEAFFGQGTRLTVV.

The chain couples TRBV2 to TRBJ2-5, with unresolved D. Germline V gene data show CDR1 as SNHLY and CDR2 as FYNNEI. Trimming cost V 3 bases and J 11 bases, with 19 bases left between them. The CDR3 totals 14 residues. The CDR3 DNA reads TGTGCCAGCAGTGAGTGGGCGAGGAGCGATGAGCAGTACTTC. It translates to CASSEWARSDEQYF.

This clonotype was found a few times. In DNA, the CDR3 is TGTGCCAGCAGTTTAATCGGGGTGGGACAGCCCCAGCATTTT. Amino acids: CASSLIGVGQPQHF. V is TRBV12-3 or TRBV12-4 and J is TRBJ1-5; D is undetermined. The CDR3 consists of 14 residues. Trimming shortened V by 2 bases and J by 7 bases, and 12 bases separated the two germline ends.

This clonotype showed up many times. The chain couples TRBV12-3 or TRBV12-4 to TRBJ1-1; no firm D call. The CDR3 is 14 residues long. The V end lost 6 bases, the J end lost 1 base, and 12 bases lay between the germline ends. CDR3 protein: CASSPGDSNTEAFF. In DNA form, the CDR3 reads TGTGCCAGCAGCCCGGGCGACTCGAACACTGAAGCTTTCTTT.